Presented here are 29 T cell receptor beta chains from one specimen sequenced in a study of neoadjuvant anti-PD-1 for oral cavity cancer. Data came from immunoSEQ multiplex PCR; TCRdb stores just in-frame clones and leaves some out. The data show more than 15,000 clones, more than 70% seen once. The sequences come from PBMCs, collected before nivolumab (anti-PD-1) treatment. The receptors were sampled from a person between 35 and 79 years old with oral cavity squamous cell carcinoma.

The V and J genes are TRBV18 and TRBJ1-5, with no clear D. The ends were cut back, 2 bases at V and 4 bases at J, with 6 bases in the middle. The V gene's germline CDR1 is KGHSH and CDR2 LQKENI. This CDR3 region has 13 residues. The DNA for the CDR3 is TGTGCCAGCTCACCATTCGGGAATCAGCCCCAGCATTTT. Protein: CASSPFGNQPQHF.

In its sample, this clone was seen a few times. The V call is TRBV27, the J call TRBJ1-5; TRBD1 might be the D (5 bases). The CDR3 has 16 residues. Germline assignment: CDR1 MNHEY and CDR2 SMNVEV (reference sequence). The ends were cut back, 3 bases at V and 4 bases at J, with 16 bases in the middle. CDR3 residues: CASSFSGTVRNQPQHF. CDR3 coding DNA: TGTGCCAGCAGTTTTTCCGGGACGGTCCGTAATCAGCCCCAGCATTTT.

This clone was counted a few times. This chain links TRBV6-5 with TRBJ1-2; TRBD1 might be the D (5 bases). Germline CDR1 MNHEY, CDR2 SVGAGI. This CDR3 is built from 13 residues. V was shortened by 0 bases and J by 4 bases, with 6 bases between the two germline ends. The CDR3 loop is CASSYSGGYGYTF. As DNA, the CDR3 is TGTGCCAGCAGTTACTCTGGGGGCTATGGCTACACCTTC.

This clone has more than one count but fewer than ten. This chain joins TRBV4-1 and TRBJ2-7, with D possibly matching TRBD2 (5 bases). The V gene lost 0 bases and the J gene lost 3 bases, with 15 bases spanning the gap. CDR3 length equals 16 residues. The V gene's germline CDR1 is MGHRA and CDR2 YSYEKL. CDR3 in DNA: TGCGCCAGCAGCCAAGATAGTGGGAGTGCGATCTACGAGCAGTACTTC. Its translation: CASSQDSGSAIYEQYF.

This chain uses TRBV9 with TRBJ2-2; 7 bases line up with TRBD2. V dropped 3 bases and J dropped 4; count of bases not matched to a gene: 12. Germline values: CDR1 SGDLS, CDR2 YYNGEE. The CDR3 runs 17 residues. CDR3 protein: CASSAGQRTSFTGELFF. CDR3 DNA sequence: TGTGCCAGCAGCGCAGGGCAGAGGACTAGTTTCACCGGGGAGCTGTTTTTT.

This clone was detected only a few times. The CDR3 nucleotides read TGTGCCAGTAGTATCGGCTGGATCGGTTCACCCCTCCACTTT. Translating gives CASSIGWIGSPLHF. V gene TRBV19 combines with J gene TRBJ1-6, with D hard to call. The V end was cut by 3 bases, the J end by 9 bases, with 12 bases between. The germline CDR1 and CDR2 sequences are LNHDA and SQIVND (reference sequence). This CDR3 is 14 amino acids long.

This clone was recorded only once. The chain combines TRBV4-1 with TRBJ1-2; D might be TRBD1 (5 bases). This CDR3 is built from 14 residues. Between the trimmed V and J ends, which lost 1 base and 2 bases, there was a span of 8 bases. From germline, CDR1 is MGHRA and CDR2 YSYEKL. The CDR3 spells CASSQVGGNYGYTF. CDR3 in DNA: TGCGCCAGCAGCCAAGTCGGGGGGAACTATGGCTACACCTTC.

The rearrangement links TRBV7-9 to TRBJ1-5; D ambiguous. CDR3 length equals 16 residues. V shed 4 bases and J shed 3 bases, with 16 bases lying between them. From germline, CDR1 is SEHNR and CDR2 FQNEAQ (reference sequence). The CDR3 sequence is CASSSEREWVNQPQHF. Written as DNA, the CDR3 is TGTGCCAGCAGCTCCGAGCGGGAGTGGGTCAATCAGCCCCAGCATTTT.

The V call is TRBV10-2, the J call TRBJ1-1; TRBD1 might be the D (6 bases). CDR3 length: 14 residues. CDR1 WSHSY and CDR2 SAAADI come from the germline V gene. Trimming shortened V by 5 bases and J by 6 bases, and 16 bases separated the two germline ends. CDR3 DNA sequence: TGCGCCAGCAGTAGACAGGCTGGGGCTGCTGAAGCTTTCTTT. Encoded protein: CASSRQAGAAEAFF.

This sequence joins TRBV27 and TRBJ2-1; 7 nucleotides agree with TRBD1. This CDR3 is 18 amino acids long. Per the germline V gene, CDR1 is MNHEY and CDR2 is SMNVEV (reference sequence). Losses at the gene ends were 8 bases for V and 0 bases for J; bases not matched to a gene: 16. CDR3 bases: TGTGCCAGCCGATCGCTGACAGGGCGTAAGAGCTCCTACAATGAGCAGTTCTTC. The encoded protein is CASRSLTGRKSSYNEQFF.

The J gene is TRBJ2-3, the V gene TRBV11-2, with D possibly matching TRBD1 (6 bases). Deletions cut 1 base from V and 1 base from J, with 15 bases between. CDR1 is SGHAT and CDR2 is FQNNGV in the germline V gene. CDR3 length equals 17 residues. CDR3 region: CASSLGYRVKGTDTQYF. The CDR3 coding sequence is TGTGCCAGCAGCTTAGGATACAGGGTAAAAGGCACAGATACGCAGTATTTT.

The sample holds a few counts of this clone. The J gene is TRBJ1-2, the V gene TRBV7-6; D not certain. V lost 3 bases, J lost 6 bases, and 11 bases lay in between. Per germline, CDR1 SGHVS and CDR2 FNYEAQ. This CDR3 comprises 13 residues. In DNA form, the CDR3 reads TGTGCCAGCAGCTTCGCCTTGGGGAATGGCTACACCTTC. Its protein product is CASSFALGNGYTF.

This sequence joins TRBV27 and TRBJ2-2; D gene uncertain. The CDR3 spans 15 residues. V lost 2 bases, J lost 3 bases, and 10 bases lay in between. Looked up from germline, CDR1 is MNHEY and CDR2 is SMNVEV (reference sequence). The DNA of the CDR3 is TGTGCCAGCAGTTTAACCCAGCGCCACACCGGGGAGCTGTTTTTT. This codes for CASSLTQRHTGELFF.

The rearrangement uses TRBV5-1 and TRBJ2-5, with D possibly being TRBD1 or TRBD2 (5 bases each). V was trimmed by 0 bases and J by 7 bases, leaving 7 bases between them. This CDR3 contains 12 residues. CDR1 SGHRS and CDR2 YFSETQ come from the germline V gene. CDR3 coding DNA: TGCGCCAGCAGCTTGGATGGGGGGACCCAGTACTTC. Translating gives CASSLDGGTQYF.

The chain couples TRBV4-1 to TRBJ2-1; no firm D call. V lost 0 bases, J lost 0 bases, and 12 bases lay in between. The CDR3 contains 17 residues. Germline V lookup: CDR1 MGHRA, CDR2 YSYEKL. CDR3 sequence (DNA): TGCGCCAGCAGCCAAGATAGAAGGCGCAGCTCCTACAATGAGCAGTTCTTC. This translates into CASSQDRRRSSYNEQFF.

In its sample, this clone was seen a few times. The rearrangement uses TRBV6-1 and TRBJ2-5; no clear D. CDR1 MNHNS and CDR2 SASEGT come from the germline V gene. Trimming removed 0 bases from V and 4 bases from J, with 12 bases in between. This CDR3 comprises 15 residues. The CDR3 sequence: CASSEASYGVETQYF. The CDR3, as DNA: TGTGCCAGCAGTGAAGCGAGCTACGGAGTAGAGACCCAGTACTTC.

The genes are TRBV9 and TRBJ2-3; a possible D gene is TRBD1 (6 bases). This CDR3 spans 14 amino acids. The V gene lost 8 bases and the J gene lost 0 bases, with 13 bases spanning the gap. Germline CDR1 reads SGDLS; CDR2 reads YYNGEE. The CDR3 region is CASGTGFSTDTQYF. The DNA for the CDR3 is TGTGCCAGTGGAACAGGGTTTAGCACAGATACGCAGTATTTT.

CDR3 nucleotide sequence: TGTGCCAGCAGCCCCGCAAATGGCTACAATGAGCAGTTCTTC. This encodes CASSPANGYNEQFF. The genes are TRBV7-3 and TRBJ2-1; D ambiguous. The germline V gene encodes CDR1 SGHTA and CDR2 FQGTGA. V was pared by 5 bases and J by 3 bases, with 11 bases between. The CDR3 length is 14 residues.

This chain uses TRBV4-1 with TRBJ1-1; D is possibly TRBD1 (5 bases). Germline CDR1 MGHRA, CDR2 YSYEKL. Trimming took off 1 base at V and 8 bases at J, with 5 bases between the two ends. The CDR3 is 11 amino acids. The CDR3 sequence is CASSQGGEAFF. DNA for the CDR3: TGCGCCAGCAGCCAAGGGGGGGAAGCTTTCTTT.

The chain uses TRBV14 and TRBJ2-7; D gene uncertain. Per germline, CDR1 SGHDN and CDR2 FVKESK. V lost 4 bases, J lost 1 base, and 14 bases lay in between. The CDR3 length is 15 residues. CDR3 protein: CASSPLGFLSYEQYF. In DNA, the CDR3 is TGTGCCAGCAGCCCTTTGGGCTTTCTTTCCTACGAGCAGTACTTC.

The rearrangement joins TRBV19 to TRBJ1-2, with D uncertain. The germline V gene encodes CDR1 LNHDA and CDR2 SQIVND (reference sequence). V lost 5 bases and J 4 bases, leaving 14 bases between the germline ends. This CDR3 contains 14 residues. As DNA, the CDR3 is TGTGCCAGTAGTGCCACGCGGGGTGGCTATGGCTACACCTTC. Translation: CASSATRGGYGYTF.

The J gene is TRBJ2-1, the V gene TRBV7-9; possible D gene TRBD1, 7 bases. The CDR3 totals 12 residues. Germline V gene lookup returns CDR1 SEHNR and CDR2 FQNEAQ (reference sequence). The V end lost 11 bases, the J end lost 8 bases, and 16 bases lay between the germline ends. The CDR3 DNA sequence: TGTGCCGGACGGACAGGCGGGGATGAGCAGTTCTTC. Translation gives CAGRTGGDEQFF.

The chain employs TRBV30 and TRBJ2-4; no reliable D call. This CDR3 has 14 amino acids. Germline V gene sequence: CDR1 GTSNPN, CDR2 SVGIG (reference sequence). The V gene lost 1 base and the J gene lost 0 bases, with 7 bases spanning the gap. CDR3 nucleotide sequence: TGTGCCTGGAGTGACTCCCTAGCCAAAAACATTCAGTACTTC. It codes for CAWSDSLAKNIQYF.

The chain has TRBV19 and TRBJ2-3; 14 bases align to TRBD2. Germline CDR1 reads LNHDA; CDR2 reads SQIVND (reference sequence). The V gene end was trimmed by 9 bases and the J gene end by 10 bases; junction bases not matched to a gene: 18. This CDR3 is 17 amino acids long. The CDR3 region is CASGTGLAGGESRAQYF. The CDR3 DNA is TGTGCCAGCGGCACCGGACTAGCGGGAGGCGAGTCTCGGGCGCAGTATTTT.

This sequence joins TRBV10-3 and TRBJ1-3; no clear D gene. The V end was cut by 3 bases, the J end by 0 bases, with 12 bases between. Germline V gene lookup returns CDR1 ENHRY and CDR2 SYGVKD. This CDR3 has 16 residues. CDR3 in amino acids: CAISEKGSDSGNTIYF. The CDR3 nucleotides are TGTGCCATCAGTGAAAAGGGCTCGGACTCTGGAAACACCATATATTTT.

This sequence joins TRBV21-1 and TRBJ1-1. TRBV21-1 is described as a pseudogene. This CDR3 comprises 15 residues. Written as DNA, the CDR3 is TGTGCCAGCAGTCCTCACGGCCGAACGAACACTGAAGCTTTCTTT. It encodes CASSPHGRTNTEAFF.

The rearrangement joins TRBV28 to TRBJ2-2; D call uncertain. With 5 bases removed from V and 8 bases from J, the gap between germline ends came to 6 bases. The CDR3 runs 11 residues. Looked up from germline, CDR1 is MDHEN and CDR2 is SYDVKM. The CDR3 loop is CASSSYGELFF. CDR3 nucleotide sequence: TGTGCCAGCAGTAGTTATGGGGAGCTGTTTTTT.

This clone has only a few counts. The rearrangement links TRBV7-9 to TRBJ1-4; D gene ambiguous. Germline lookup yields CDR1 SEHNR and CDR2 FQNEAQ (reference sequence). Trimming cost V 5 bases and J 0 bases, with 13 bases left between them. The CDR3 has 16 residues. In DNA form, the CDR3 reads TGTGCCAGCAGCCCCATGTTAGGACCAACTAATGAAAAACTGTTTTTT. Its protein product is CASSPMLGPTNEKLFF.

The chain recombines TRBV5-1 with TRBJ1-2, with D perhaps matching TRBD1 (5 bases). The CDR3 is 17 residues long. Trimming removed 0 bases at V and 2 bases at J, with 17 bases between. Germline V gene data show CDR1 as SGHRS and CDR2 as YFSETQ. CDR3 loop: CASSLGRQFDINYGYTF. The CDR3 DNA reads TGCGCCAGCAGCTTGGGACGACAGTTCGACATCAACTATGGCTACACCTTC.